This T cell receptor (beta chain) was documented in a study of human T cells and chemical hapten exposure. V shed 7 bases, J shed 3 bases, and the junction held 14 bases outside the gene matches. Germline CDR1 reads SNHLY; CDR2 reads FYNNEI. The CDR3 loop spans 17 amino acids. This clonotype was seen at least ten times. Sample time point: patch test 1, 2 weeks after DPC sensitization. Specified treatment: therapeutic diphenylcyclopropenone sensitization with weekly scalp DPC. Individual cDNA molecules (in the library) carried attached unique molecular identifiers. TCRdb reanalysed the RACE reads using MiXCR and keeps one entry per CDR3 protein. The data contain tens of thousands of distinct CDR3 sequences, 9.3% of them singletons.

Sequencing used whole blood, obtained in connection with sensitization to the hapten diphenylcyclopropenone (DPC). The clonotype originates from a middle-aged woman with alopecia areata. Some clones in this sample may be carry-over from other donors' samples. The chain combines TRBV2 with TRBJ1-4, with 7 nucleotides matching TRBD1. CDR3 amino acids: CASNGDRESWANEKLFF. The CDR3 DNA follows: TGTGCCAGCAACGGAGACAGGGAGAGTTGGGCTAATGAAAAACTGTTTTTT.